A single sample gave rise to the 7 T cell receptor beta chains below, sequenced in a study of OX40 agonist ivuxolimab in advanced cancers. The method was immunoSEQ multiplex PCR; TCRdb's version includes in-frame clones alone and lacks a portion of them. The sample holds tens of thousands of clones, around 81% seen once. The sample consisted of CD4+ or CD8+ T cells sorted from blood, taken in a trial of the OX40 agonist ivuxolimab. Receptors were obtained from an adult with an advanced solid tumor such as melanoma, head and neck, liver or kidney cancer.

This clone was detected once. The chain links TRBV12-5 to TRBJ2-1; D gene ambiguous. Deletions cut 3 bases from V and 6 bases from J, with 15 bases between. Germline loops: CDR1 LGHNT, CDR2 FRNRAP. The CDR3 sequence is 15 residues long. CDR3 in amino acids: CASGFWTTGPNEQFF. CDR3 nucleotides: TGTGCTAGTGGTTTTTGGACGACGGGCCCCAATGAGCAGTTCTTC.

The chain carries TRBV5-4 and TRBJ2-1, with 7 bases lining up with TRBD2. The J segment lost 10 bases and the V segment lost 4 bases, leaving 8 bases of the junction unmatched. The germline V gene encodes CDR1 SGHNT and CDR2 YYREEE (reference sequence). The CDR3 extends over 13 amino acids. This CDR3 is CASSHRLAPEQFF. CDR3 nucleotides: TGTGCCAGCAGCCATAGACTAGCTCCAGAGCAGTTCTTC.

The chain links TRBV6-5 to TRBJ1-1; tentative D call: TRBD1 (6 bases). Between the trimmed V and J ends, which lost 8 bases and 5 bases, there was a span of 12 bases. Germline values: CDR1 MNHEY, CDR2 SVGAGI. CDR3 length: 12 residues. The CDR3 bases are TGTGCCAGCCAGGGGCTCTGGACTGAAGCTTTCTTT. Protein product: CASQGLWTEAFF.

V is TRBV19 and J is TRBJ1-5; no reliable D call. Looked up from germline, CDR1 is LNHDA and CDR2 is SQIVND (reference sequence). There are 15 residues in the CDR3. With 0 bases removed from V and 6 bases from J, the gap between germline ends came to 12 bases. The CDR3 coding sequence is TGTGCCAGTAGTATAGAATCTGAGGGATTTCAGCCCCAGCATTTT. It codes for CASSIESEGFQPQHF.

In this sample, this clone turned up a few times. The rearrangement links TRBV5-4 to TRBJ1-1; D not certain. Germline CDR1 is SGHNT and CDR2 is YYREEE (reference sequence). Trimming took off 3 bases at V and 0 bases at J, with 15 bases between the two ends. The CDR3 totals 16 residues. The CDR3 nucleotides read TGTGCCAGCAGCTCCGTTCCCTTCCCCATGAACACTGAAGCTTTCTTT. Translating gives CASSSVPFPMNTEAFF.

The V gene is TRBV18, the J gene TRBJ1-2; D uncertain. V was pared by 5 bases and J by 5 bases, with 18 bases between. Germline lookup yields CDR1 KGHSH and CDR2 LQKENI. This CDR3 spans 15 amino acids. The CDR3, as DNA: TGTGCCAGCTCAACAAATACGGTTCGTGGGTATGGCTACACCTTC. Translating gives CASSTNTVRGYGYTF.

The gene calls are TRBV5-1 and TRBJ2-3; D is uncertain. Germline CDR1 is SGHRS and CDR2 is YFSETQ. Between the trimmed V and J ends, which lost 4 bases and 4 bases, there was a span of 13 bases. The CDR3 runs 14 residues. The CDR3 DNA reads as TGCGCCAGCAGCGATGACAATAAGGCAGATACGCAGTATTTT. It yields the protein CASSDDNKADTQYF.